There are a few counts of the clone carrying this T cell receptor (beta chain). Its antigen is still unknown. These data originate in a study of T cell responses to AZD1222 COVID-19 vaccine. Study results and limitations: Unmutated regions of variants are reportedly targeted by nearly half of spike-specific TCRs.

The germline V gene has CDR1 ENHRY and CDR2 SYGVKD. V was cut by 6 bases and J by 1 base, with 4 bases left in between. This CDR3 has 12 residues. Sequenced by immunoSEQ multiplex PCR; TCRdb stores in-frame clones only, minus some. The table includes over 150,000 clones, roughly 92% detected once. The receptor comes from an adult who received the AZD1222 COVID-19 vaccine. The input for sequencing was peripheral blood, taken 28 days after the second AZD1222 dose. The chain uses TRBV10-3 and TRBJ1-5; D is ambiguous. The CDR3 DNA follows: TGTGCCATCAGGGGGAGCAATCAGCCCCAGCATTTT. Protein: CAIRGSNQPQHF.